The entry below describes one T cell receptor (beta chain). This sample was taken from a study of blood T cell repertoires in COVID-19. In the study overall: Specimens from acute and convalescent COVID-19 originated in the United States, Italy and Spain. PBMCs, B-cell-depleted T cells, or T cells were the source of the cDNA or gDNA that made up the material.

As processed by the authors: Cell counts per sample came from amplifying reference gene primers. Some clones are missing from TCRdb's copy, which holds only in-frame ones; the method was immunoSEQ multiplex PCR. V and J calls and clone size are given by that table; D and trimming were obtained from the DNA. Of 150,000 to 200,000 clones in the sample, around 83% were seen once. Input material: peripheral blood. This TCR came from a man aged 18 to 35 with acute or convalescent COVID-19.

The CDR3 DNA follows: TGTGCCAGCAGTGAATTGGCAGGGGTGAACACTGAAGCTTTCTTT. It translates to CASSELAGVNTEAFF. The chain joins TRBV6-1 to TRBJ1-1; weak D call: TRBD1 (6 bases). Per the germline V gene, CDR1 is MNHNS and CDR2 is SASEGT. Trimming shortened V by 2 bases and J by 0 bases, and 10 bases separated the two germline ends. The CDR3 is 15 amino acids.